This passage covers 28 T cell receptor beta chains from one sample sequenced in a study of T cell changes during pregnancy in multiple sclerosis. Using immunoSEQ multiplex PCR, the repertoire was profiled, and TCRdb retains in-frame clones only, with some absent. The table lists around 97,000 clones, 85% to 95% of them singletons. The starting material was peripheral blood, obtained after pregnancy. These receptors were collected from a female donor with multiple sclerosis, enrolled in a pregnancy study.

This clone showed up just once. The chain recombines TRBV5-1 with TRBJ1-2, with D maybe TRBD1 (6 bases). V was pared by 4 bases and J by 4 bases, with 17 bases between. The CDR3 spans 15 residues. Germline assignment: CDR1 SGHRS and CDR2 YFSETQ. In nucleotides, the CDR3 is TGCGCCAGCAGCGGATTCAGGGGAGACAGCTATGGCTACACCTTC. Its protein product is CASSGFRGDSYGYTF.

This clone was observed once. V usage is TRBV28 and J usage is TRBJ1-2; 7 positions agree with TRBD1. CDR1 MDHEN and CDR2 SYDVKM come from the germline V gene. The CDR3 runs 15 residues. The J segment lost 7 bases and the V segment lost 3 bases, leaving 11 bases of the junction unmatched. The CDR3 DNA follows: TGTGCCAGCAGTTTGGGGACACAGGGGCGGGTTGGCTACACCTTC. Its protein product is CASSLGTQGRVGYTF.

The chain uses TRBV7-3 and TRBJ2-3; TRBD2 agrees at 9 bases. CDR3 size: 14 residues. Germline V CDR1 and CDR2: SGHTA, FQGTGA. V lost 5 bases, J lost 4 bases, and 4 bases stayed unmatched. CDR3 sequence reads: CASSLLAGSDTQYF. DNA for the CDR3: TGTGCCAGCAGCCTACTAGCGGGTTCAGATACGCAGTATTTT. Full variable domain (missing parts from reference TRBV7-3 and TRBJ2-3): GAGVSQTPSNKVTEKGKYVELRCDPISGHTALYWYRQSLGQGPEFLIYFQGTGAADDSGLPNDRFFAVRPEGSVSTLKIQRTERGDSAVYLCASSLLAGSDTQYFGPGTRLTVL.

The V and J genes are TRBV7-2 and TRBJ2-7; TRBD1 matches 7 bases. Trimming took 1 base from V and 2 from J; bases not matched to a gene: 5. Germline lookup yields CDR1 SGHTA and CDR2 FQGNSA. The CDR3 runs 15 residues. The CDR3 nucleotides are TGTGCCAGCAGCTTAGACAGGGGCCCTCCCTACGAGCAGTACTTC. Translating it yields CASSLDRGPPYEQYF. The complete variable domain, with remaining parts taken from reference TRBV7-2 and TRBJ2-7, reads GAGVSQSPSNKVTEKGKDVELRCDPISGHTALYWYRQSLGQGLEFLIYFQGNSAPDKSGLPSDRFSAERTGGSVSTLTIQRTQQEDSAVYLCASSLDRGPPYEQYFGPGTRLTVT.

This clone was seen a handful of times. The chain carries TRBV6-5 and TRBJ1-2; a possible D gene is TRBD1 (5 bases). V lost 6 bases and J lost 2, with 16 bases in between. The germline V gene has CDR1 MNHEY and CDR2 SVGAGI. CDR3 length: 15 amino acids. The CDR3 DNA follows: TGTGCCAGCAGCACCCAGGGTGGTTCGAACTATGGCTACACCTTC. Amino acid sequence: CASSTQGGSNYGYTF.

CDR3 protein: CASSQLTGLNTEAFF. CDR3 DNA: TGCGCCAGCAGCCAACTGACAGGGTTAAACACTGAAGCTTTCTTT. J is TRBJ1-1 and V is TRBV4-1; TRBD1 matches 7 bases. Germline V gene sequence: CDR1 MGHRA, CDR2 YSYEKL. V lost 2 bases and J lost 2; bases outside the gene matches: 5. This CDR3 region has 15 residues.

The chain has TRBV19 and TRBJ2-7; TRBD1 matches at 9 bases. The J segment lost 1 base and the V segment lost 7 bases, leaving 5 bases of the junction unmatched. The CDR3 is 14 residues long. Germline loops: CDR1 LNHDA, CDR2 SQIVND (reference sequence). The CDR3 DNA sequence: TGTGCCAGTACCGGGACAGGGAGGTCCTACGAGCAGTACTTC. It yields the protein CASTGTGRSYEQYF.

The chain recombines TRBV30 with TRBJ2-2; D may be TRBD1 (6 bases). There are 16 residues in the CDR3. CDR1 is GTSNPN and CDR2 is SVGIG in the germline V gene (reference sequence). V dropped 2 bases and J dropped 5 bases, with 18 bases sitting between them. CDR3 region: CAWSKLGTRSTGELFF. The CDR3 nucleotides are TGTGCCTGGAGTAAACTCGGGACAAGGAGTACCGGGGAGCTGTTTTTT.

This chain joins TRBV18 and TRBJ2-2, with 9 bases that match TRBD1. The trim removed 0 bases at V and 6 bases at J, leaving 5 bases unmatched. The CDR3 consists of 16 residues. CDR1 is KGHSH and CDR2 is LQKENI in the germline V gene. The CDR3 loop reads CASSPPHRGPAGELFF. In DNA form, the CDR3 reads TGTGCCAGCTCACCACCGCACAGGGGGCCGGCCGGGGAGCTGTTTTTT.

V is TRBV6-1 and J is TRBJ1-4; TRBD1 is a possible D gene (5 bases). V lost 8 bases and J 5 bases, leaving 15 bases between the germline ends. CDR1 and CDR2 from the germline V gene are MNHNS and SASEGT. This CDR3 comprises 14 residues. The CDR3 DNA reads TGTGCCAGCCAGACAGTCCCTCGGAATGAAAAACTGTTTTTT. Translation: CASQTVPRNEKLFF.

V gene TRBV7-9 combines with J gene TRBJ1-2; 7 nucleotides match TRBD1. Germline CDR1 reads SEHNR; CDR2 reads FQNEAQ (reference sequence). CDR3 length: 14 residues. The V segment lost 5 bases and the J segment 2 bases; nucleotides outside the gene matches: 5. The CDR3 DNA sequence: TGTGCCAGCAGCGCCACACAGGGGAACTATGGCTACACCTTC. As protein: CASSATQGNYGYTF.

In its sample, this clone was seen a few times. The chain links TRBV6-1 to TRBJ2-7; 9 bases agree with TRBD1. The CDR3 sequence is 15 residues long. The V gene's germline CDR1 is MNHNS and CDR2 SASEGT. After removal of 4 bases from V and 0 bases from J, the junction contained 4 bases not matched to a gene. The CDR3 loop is CASSGGQGSSYEQYF. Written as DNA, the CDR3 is TGTGCCAGCAGTGGGGGACAGGGTAGCTCCTACGAGCAGTACTTC.

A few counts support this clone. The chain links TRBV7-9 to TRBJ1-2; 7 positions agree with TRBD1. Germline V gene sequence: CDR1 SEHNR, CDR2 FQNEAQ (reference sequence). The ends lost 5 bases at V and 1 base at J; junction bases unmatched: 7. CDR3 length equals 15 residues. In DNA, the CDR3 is TGTGCCAGCAGCCGAACAGGGGTAGATAACTATGGCTACACCTTC. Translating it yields CASSRTGVDNYGYTF.

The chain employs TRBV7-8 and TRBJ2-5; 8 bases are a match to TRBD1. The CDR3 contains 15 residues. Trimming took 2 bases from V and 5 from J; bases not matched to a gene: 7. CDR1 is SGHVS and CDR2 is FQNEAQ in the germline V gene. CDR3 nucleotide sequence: TGTGCCAGCAGCTTATCCGGACAGGGAAGTGAGACCCAGTACTTC. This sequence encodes CASSLSGQGSETQYF.

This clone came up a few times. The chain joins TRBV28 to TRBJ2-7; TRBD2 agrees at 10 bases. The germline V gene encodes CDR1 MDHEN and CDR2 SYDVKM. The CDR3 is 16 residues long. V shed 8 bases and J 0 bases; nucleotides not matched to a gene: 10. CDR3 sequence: CASPPTAGGSSYEQYF. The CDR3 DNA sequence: TGTGCCAGCCCACCGACAGCGGGGGGGTCCTCCTACGAGCAGTACTTC.

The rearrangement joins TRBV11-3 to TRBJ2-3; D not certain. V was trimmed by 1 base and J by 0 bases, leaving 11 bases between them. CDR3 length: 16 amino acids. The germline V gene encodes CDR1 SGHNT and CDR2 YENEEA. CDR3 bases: TGTGCCAGCAGCTTAGGAACTGGTCTCAGCACAGATACGCAGTATTTT. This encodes CASSLGTGLSTDTQYF.

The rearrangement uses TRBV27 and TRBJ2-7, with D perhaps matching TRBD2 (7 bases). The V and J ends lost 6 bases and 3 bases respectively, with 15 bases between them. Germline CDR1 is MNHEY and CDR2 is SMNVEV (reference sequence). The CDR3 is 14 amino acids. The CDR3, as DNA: TGTGCCAGCAGGGGGGGGGCAGGGTTCTACGAGCAGTACTTC. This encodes CASRGGAGFYEQYF.

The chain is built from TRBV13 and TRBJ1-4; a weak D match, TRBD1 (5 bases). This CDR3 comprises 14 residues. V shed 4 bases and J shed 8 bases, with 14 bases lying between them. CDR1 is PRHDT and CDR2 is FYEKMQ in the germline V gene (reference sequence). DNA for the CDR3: TGTGCCAGCAGCTCCCGGGACTTGCGCGAAAAACTGTTTTTT. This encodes CASSSRDLREKLFF.

CDR3: CASSFGSKRSEAFF. DNA of the CDR3: TGTGCCAGCAGCTTCGGTTCCAAACGGTCTGAAGCTTTCTTT. The chain is built from TRBV7-9 and TRBJ1-1; D gene unclear. Per germline, CDR1 SEHNR and CDR2 FQNEAQ (reference sequence). V shed 3 bases and J shed 6 bases, with 14 bases lying between them. This CDR3 has 14 residues.

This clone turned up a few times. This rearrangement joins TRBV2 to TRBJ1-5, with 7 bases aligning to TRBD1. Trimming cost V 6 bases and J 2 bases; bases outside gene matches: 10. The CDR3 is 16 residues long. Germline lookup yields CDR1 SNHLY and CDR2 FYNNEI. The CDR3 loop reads CASSSGQVVRNQPQHF. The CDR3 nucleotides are TGTGCCAGCAGCAGTGGACAGGTAGTTCGCAATCAGCCCCAGCATTTT.

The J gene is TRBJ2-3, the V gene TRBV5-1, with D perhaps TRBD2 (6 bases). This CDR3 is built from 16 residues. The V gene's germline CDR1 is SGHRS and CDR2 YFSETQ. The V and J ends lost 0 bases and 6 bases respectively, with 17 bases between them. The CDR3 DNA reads TGCGCCAGCAGCTTGGCTGGCGGGGACGCAGGGGATACGCAGTATTTT. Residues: CASSLAGGDAGDTQYF.

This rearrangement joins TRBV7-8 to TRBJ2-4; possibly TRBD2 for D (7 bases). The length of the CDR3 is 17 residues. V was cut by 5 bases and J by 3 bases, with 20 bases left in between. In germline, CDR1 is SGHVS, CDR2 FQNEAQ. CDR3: CASSGTLWGGGKNIQYF. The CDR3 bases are TGTGCCAGCAGCGGGACTTTGTGGGGGGGCGGCAAAAACATTCAGTACTTC. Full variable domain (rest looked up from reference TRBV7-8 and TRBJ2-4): GAGVSQSPRYKVAKRGQDVALRCDPISGHVSLFWYQQALGQGPEFLTYFQNEAQLDKSGLPSDRFFAERPEGSVSTLKIQRTQQEDSAVYLCASSGTLWGGGKNIQYFGAGTRLSVL.

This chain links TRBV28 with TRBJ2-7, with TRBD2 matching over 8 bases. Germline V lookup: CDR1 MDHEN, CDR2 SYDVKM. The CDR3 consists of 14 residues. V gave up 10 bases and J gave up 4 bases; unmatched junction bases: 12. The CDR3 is CATMYSGGGYEQYF. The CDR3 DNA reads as TGTGCCACCATGTACTCCGGGGGGGGTTACGAGCAGTACTTC.

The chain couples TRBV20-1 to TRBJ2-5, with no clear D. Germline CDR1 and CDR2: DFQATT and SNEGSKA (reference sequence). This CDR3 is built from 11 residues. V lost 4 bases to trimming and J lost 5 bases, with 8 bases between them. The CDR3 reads CSATLLETQYF. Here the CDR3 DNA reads TGCAGTGCTACCCTTCTGGAGACCCAGTACTTC.

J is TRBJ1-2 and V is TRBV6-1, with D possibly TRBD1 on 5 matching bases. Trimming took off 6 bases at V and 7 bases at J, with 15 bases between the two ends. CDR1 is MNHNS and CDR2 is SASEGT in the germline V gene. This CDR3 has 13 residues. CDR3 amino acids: CASRQAGPVGYTF. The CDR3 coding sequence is TGTGCCAGCAGGCAAGCGGGGCCGGTTGGCTACACCTTC.

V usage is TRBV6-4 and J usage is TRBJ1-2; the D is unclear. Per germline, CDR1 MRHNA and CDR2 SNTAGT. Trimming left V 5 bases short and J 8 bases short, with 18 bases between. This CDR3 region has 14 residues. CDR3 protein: CASSRSGAGNGYTF. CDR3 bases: TGTGCCAGCAGTAGAAGCGGTGCGGGAAACGGCTACACCTTC.

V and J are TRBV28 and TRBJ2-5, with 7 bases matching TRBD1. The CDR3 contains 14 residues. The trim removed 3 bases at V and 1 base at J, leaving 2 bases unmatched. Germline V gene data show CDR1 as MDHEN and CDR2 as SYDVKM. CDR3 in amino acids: CASSFGDSQETQYF. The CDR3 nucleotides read TGTGCCAGCAGTTTTGGGGACAGCCAAGAGACCCAGTACTTC.

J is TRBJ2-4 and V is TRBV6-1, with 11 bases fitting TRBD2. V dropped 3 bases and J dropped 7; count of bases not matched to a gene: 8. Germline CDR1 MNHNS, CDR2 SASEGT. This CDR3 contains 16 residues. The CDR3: CASSELAGGGDNIQYF. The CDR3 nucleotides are TGTGCCAGCAGTGAGCTAGCGGGGGGAGGGGATAACATTCAGTACTTC.